These T cell receptor beta chains were read from a single sample in a study of blood T cell repertoires in COVID-19. Libraries were prepared by immunoSEQ multiplex PCR; TCRdb keeps only in-frame clonotypes and omits some of them. The repertoire holds under 150,000 clones, with roughly 84% as singletons. Sequencing was carried out using PBMCs or T cells enriched from blood (not recorded which). The receptors shown here come from a woman aged 45-65 years who had been exposed to COVID-19. The CDR3 runs from the conserved cysteine through the conserved F or W. Each record gives: V gene, clone size, J gene, D gene, CDR3 DNA, CDR3 protein. D genes are given only for firm matches. Rows give clone size only sometimes, using once, few, many, or a class for an expanded clone.

>TRBV7-9|-|TRBJ1-4|TRBD1
TGTGCCAGCAGCTCCGGACAGGGGGCGACTAATGAAAAACTGTTTTTT
CASSSGQGATNEKLFF
>TRBV5-4|-|TRBJ2-3|TRBD2
TGTGCCAGCAGCCCAGGTGGACTAGCGGGGAACACAGATACGCAGTATTTT
CASSPGGLAGNTDTQYF
>TRBV3-1/TRBV3-2|-|TRBJ2-7|TRBD2
TGTGCCAGCAGCCAGGGACTAGCAGGCATCGAGCAGTACTTC
CASSQGLAGIEQYF
>TRBV29-1|-|TRBJ1-2|-
TGCAGCGCTGGACCCGGGGTAACGATATCTAACTATGGCTACACCTTC
CSAGPGVTISNYGYTF
>TRBV20-1|few|TRBJ1-5|-
TGCAGTGCTAGTACCGCAGGGGCCTATCAGCCCCAGCATTTT
CSASTAGAYQPQHF
>TRBV9|-|TRBJ2-5|-
TGTGCCAGCAGCAATCCCACGGGGGAAGAGACCCAGTACTTC
CASSNPTGEETQYF
>TRBV5-1|-|TRBJ2-1|-
TGCGCCAGCAGCGGGAAACGGGGTGAGCAGTTCTTC
CASSGKRGEQFF
>TRBV14|-|TRBJ1-2|-
TGTGCCAGCAGCCAAGGACGGGAGGCCCACACCTTC
CASSQGREAHTF
>TRBV4-1|-|TRBJ1-1|TRBD1
TGCGCCAGCAGACACCAGGGGGAAATGACTGAAGCTTTCTTT
CASRHQGEMTEAFF
>TRBV12-5|few|TRBJ1-1|-
TGTGCTAGTGCCTCGGGAGTCATGAACACTGAAGCTTTCTTT
CASASGVMNTEAFF
>TRBV6-5|-|TRBJ2-1|TRBD1
TGTGCCAGCACCGCCAGACAGGGGGGTTACAATGAGCAGTTCTTC
CASTARQGGYNEQFF
>TRBV3-1/TRBV3-2|-|TRBJ2-7|TRBD1
TGTGCCAGCAGCCCATCAACAGGGGTGGGATACGAGCAGTACTTC
CASSPSTGVGYEQYF
>TRBV4-3|-|TRBJ1-2|TRBD1
TGCGCCAGCAGCCACAGGGGGTTGGGCGGCTACACCTTC
CASSHRGLGGYTF
>TRBV9|-|TRBJ2-1|TRBD2
TGTGCCAGCAGCGTAACATTAACTAGCGGGGCCTTGGGGGAGCAGTTCTTC
CASSVTLTSGALGEQFF
>TRBV30|-|TRBJ2-3|TRBD1
TGTGCCTGGAGTATCCGGACAGGGGGCACAGATACGCAGTATTTT
CAWSIRTGGTDTQYF
>TRBV6-4|-|TRBJ1-4|-
TGTGCCAGCAGTAAGGGGTTCACTAATGAAAAACTGTTTTTT
CASSKGFTNEKLFF
>TRBV27|-|TRBJ2-6|TRBD1
TGTGCCAGCAGTCCGGGACAGGGGGGTGTTGGGGCCAACGTCCTGACTTTC
CASSPGQGGVGANVLTF
>TRBV7-3|-|TRBJ1-2|-
TGTGCCAGCAGCCCGTCGGGCAGGGCGGACTATGGCTACACCTTC
CASSPSGRADYGYTF
>TRBV9|once|TRBJ2-1|TRBD2
TGTGCCAGCAGCCCATCTCCGGGACTAGCGGGGGGGCGAACTGAGGAGCAGTTCTTC
CASSPSPGLAGGRTEEQFF
>TRBV7-9|-|TRBJ1-2|-
TGTGCCAGCAGCACCGGGGGGCCGTTACTCGGCTACACCTTC
CASSTGGPLLGYTF
>TRBV10-2|few|TRBJ2-2|-
TGCGCCAGCCTGGGGACTTACACCGGGGAGCTGTTTTTT
CASLGTYTGELFF
>TRBV19|-|TRBJ2-1|TRBD2
TGTGCCAGTAGTATTAAAAGCGGGGGGGCAAGTGAGCAGTTCTTC
CASSIKSGGASEQFF
>TRBV3-1/TRBV3-2|-|TRBJ1-5|TRBD1
TGTGCCAGCAGCTCTTCCCGGGACAGGGGCTTCTATCAGCCCCAGCATTTT
CASSSSRDRGFYQPQHF
>TRBV7-2|-|TRBJ2-7|-
TGTGCCAGCAGCTTACGCAGGGTAGTCCACGAGCAGTACTTC
CASSLRRVVHEQYF
>TRBV7-2|-|TRBJ2-1|TRBD1
TGTGCCAGCAGCTTCGGGACAGGGGGCTACAATGAGCAGTTCTTC
CASSFGTGGYNEQFF
>TRBV6-2/TRBV6-3|-|TRBJ1-3|-
TGTGCCAGCAGTTACGACGCGGGACCGAGCAGCTCTGGAAACACCATATATTTT
CASSYDAGPSSSGNTIYF
>TRBV5-4|-|TRBJ2-7|-
TGTGCCAGCAGCCCCGGACAGGGAGGGAAAATAGACGAGCAGTACTTC
CASSPGQGGKIDEQYF
>TRBV18|-|TRBJ1-1|TRBD1
TGTGCCAGCTCAGACCGGGACAGAATAATGAACACTGAAGCTTTCTTT
CASSDRDRIMNTEAFF
>TRBV6-6|-|TRBJ1-1|TRBD1
TGTGCCAGCAGCCGGCCCTCGACAGGGCACACTGAAGCTTTCTTT
CASSRPSTGHTEAFF
>TRBV11-3|-|TRBJ2-1|-
TGTGCCAGCAGCCCCGGAAGAACCATAGCGAATCCGGATGAGCAGTTCTTC
CASSPGRTIANPDEQFF
>TRBV18|-|TRBJ2-7|TRBD2
TGTGCCAGCTCACCAAGCGGACTAGCGGGATCGAACCCCTACGAGCAGTACTTC
CASSPSGLAGSNPYEQYF
>TRBV18|few|TRBJ1-5|-
TGTGCCAGCTCACCACCCTGGAACAGATTGGGGGGTCAGCCCCAGCATTTT
CASSPPWNRLGGQPQHF
>TRBV29-1|-|TRBJ2-7|TRBD1
TGCAGCGTTGAAGCTCCCCCAGGGACAGGGAGCTCCTACGAGCAGTACTTC
CSVEAPPGTGSSYEQYF
>TRBV5-5|-|TRBJ2-7|TRBD1
TGTGCCGGGGGACAGGGGGTACACGAGCAGTACTTC
CAGGQGVHEQYF
>TRBV6-2/TRBV6-3|-|TRBJ2-1|TRBD1
TGTGCCAGCAGCCCCTCCACAGGGGATTACAATGAGCAGTTCTTC
CASSPSTGDYNEQFF
>TRBV7-2|-|TRBJ1-6|TRBD1
TGTGCCAGCAGCCAGGACAGGGGATCCTATAATTCACCCCTCCACTTT
CASSQDRGSYNSPLHF
>TRBV7-2|-|TRBJ2-5|TRBD2
TGTGCCAGCAAACCCCCTAGCGGGGGGCCCGGGACCCAGTACTTC
CASKPPSGGPGTQYF
>TRBV5-6|-|TRBJ2-3|-
TGTGCCAGCAGCGTTCCCGGGGGGCCCAATACGCAGTATTTT
CASSVPGGPNTQYF